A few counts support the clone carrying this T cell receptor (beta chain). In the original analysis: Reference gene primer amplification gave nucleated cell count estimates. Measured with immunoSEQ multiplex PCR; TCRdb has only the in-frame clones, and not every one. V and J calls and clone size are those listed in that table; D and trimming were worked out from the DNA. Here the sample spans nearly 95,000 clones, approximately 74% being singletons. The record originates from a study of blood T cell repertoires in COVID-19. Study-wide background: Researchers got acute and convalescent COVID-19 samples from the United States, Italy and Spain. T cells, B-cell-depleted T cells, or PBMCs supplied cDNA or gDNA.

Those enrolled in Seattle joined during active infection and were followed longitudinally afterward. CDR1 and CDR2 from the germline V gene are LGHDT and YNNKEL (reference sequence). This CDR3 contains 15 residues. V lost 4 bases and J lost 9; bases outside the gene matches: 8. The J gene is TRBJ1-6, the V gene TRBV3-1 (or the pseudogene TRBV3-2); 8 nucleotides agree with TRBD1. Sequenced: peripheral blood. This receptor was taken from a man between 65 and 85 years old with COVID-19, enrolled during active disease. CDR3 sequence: CASSPQGVLFSPLHF. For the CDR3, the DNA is TGTGCCAGCAGCCCACAGGGGGTATTGTTTTCACCCCTCCACTTT.